This T cell receptor (beta chain) emerged from a study of T-cell reconstitution after alpha-beta-depleted transplantation in children. General observations from the study: Reported findings indicate that, about two months after transplant, alpha-beta T cells came from several hundred expanded clones, which were derived from non-depleted graft cells.

At least ten counts were recorded for this clonotype. Its antigen is currently unknown. The V end was cut by 4 bases, the J end by 9 bases, with 13 bases between. The germline V gene encodes CDR1 LGHNA and CDR2 YSLEER. The CDR3 contains 14 residues. It was with unique molecular identifiers that the TCRbeta library was prepared. TCRdb reprocessed the PCR reads with MiXCR, giving one entry per CDR3 protein. The sample has fewer than 35,000 distinct CDR3 sequences; approximately 6.5% are singletons. This receptor was identified in a child younger than two who had a stem cell transplant for acute myeloid leukemia, so the T cells may come from the graft donor. The genes are TRBV4-3 and TRBJ1-6; D is undetermined. The starting material was peripheral blood, obtained 60 days after TCRalphabeta/CD19-depleted stem cell transplant. CDR3 in amino acids: CASSPDLGSSPLHF. The CDR3 DNA reads as TGCGCCAGCAGCCCGGACCTGGGGAGTTCACCCCTCCACTTT.